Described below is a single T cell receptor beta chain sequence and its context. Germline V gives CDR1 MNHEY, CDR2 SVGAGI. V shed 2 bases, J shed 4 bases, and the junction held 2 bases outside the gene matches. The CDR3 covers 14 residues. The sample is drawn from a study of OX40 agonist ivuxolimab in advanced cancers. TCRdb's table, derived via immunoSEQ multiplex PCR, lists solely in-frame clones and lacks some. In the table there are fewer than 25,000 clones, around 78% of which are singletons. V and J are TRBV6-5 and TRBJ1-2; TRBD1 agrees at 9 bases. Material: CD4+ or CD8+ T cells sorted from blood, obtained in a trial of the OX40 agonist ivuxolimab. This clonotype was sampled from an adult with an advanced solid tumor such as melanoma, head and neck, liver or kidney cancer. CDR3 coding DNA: TGTGCCAGCAGTTACAGGACAGGGGTCTATGGCTACACCTTC. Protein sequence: CASSYRTGVYGYTF.